This T cell receptor beta chain came from a study of T cell responses to AZD1222 COVID-19 vaccine. Study details: Second-dose groups at about 4 or about 12 weeks were pooled.

Points on this clone: The antigen is not known.

Study-level points and caveats: CD4 TCRs covered the whole spike, strongest at regions 160-218 and 743-854. Donor demographics were predominantly white British with a female majority; clonal diversity may be underestimated.

Repertoires were generated with immunoSEQ multiplex PCR, while TCRdb's copy carries only in-frame clones and drops some. The sample contains about 94,000 clones, about 88% of which appear only once. This receptor was taken from an adult in good health. This specimen was peripheral blood, taken on day 0 of AZD1222 vaccination.

The CDR3 DNA sequence: TGTGCCAGCAGCTTAAGCGGGGGGGCCGGGAATGAGCAGTTCTTC. Residues: CASSLSGGAGNEQFF. The rearrangement links TRBV11-2 to TRBJ2-1; TRBD2 aligns across 10 bases. Germline V gene lookup returns CDR1 SGHAT and CDR2 FQNNGV. V lost 2 bases and J lost 7; bases outside the gene matches: 5. The CDR3 loop spans 15 amino acids. Drawing the rest from reference TRBV11-2 and TRBJ2-1, the complete variable domain is EAGVAQSPRYKIIEKRQSVAFWCNPISGHATLYWYQQILGQGPKLLIQFQNNGVVDDSQLPKDRFSAERLKGVDSTLKIQPAKLEDSAVYLCASSLSGGAGNEQFFGPGTRLTVL.